What follows are 31 T cell receptor beta chains derived from one specimen sequenced in a study of T-cell memory formation after mild COVID-19. TCRdb processed the 5' RACE reads anew with MiXCR; each CDR3 protein has one entry. This table holds about 350,000 distinct CDR3 sequences, around 15% found once. What was sequenced was PBMCs or a T cell subset sorted from them (not recorded which). These receptors originate from a man aged 18 to 30 who had mild COVID-19 (a few samples of this study predate the infection). Cell type and time point are not known.

V is TRBV29-1 and J is TRBJ2-1; perhaps TRBD2 as D (6 bases). Germline V gene sequence: CDR1 SQVTM, CDR2 ANQGSEA. This CDR3 is built from 12 residues. V lost 3 bases and J lost 8, with 11 bases in between. In DNA form, the CDR3 reads TGCAGCGTTGAGGAGAGGGACTATGAGCAGTTCTTC. This gives the protein CSVEERDYEQFF.

This sequence joins TRBV7-6 and TRBJ2-2, with 9 bases matching TRBD2. Germline loops: CDR1 SGHVS, CDR2 FNYEAQ. V lost 4 bases and J lost 8; bases outside the gene matches: 11. The CDR3 runs to 16 residues. CDR3 in amino acids: CASSSGLAGYEGELFF. The CDR3, as DNA: TGTGCCAGCAGCTCCGGGCTAGCGGGATACGAAGGGGAGCTGTTTTTT.

The chain joins TRBV28 to TRBJ1-5; D gene ambiguous. CDR3 size: 13 residues. Looked up from germline, CDR1 is MDHEN and CDR2 is SYDVKM. The V end lost 6 bases, the J end lost 5 bases, and 11 bases lay between the germline ends. The CDR3 coding sequence is TGTGCCAGCAGGCCGACCGGAGATCAGCCCCAGCATTTT. This translates into CASRPTGDQPQHF.

In its sample, this clonotype was seen a few times. The chain is built from TRBV7-9 and TRBJ1-5, with D tentatively TRBD1 (5 bases). CDR3 size: 15 residues. Germline V gene data show CDR1 as SEHNR and CDR2 as FQNEAQ (reference sequence). Trimming stripped 2 bases from V and 5 bases from J, with 13 bases between. The CDR3 DNA is TGTGCCAGCAGCTTATATCCGGACATACATCAGCCCCAGCATTTT. Translated: CASSLYPDIHQPQHF.

This chain links TRBV11-2 with TRBJ1-1; TRBD1 matches at 8 bases. Looked up from germline, CDR1 is SGHAT and CDR2 is FQNNGV. The V segment lost 5 bases and the J segment 2 bases; nucleotides outside the gene matches: 13. There are 17 residues in the CDR3. This CDR3 reads CASSQTTTGVLNTEAFF. Here the CDR3 DNA reads TGTGCCAGCAGCCAAACGACGACAGGGGTTCTTAACACTGAAGCTTTCTTT. Full variable domain (outside the CDR3, taken from reference TRBV11-2 and TRBJ1-1): EAGVAQSPRYKIIEKRQSVAFWCNPISGHATLYWYQQILGQGPKLLIQFQNNGVVDDSQLPKDRFSAERLKGVDSTLKIQPAKLEDSAVYLCASSQTTTGVLNTEAFFGQGTRLTVV.

This clonotype was recorded a few times. The chain joins TRBV4-1 to TRBJ1-2, with D perhaps TRBD1 (6 bases). The CDR3 covers 15 residues. Between the trimmed V and J ends, which lost 0 bases and 0 bases, there was a span of 8 bases. Germline assignment: CDR1 MGHRA and CDR2 YSYEKL. The CDR3 sequence: CASSQETGANYGYTF. The CDR3 DNA sequence: TGCGCCAGCAGCCAAGAGACAGGAGCTAACTATGGCTACACCTTC.

This clonotype has at least ten counts. J is TRBJ1-3 and V is TRBV10-3; 7 bases are shared with TRBD1. The CDR3 contains 15 residues. V lost 9 bases and J lost 0; bases outside the gene matches: 8. Germline V gene lookup returns CDR1 ENHRY and CDR2 SYGVKD. DNA for the CDR3: TGTGCCATAAGACAGGGTCTCGGCTCTGGAAACACCATATATTTT. Amino acids: CAIRQGLGSGNTIYF.

This clonotype appeared a few times. The chain couples TRBV13 to TRBJ2-7; D might be TRBD2 (6 bases). Germline assignment: CDR1 PRHDT and CDR2 FYEKMQ (reference sequence). V dropped 7 bases and J dropped 2 bases, with 12 bases sitting between them. This CDR3 contains 13 residues. CDR3 sequence: CASTPWGAYEQYF. CDR3 DNA: TGTGCCAGCACCCCCTGGGGGGCCTACGAGCAGTACTTC.

The chain recombines TRBV29-1 with TRBJ2-3, with D perhaps matching TRBD1 (6 bases). The CDR3 consists of 12 residues. CDR1 is SQVTM, CDR2 ANQGSEA, per germline. The CDR3 coding sequence is TGCGCGCGGACAGCTGACACAGATACGCAGTATTTT. This sequence encodes CARTADTDTQYF.

This chain links TRBV11-2 with TRBJ1-6; D uncertain. V was shortened by 4 bases and J by 4 bases, with 14 bases between the two germline ends. The germline V gene has CDR1 SGHAT and CDR2 FQNNGV. This CDR3 is 16 amino acids long. CDR3 amino acids: CASSSLGRGYNSPLHF. In DNA, the CDR3 is TGTGCCAGCAGCTCCCTCGGACGGGGATATAATTCACCCCTCCACTTT.

The V and J genes are TRBV2 and TRBJ2-3; weak D call: TRBD2 (6 bases). The CDR3 consists of 15 residues. Germline-derived CDR1 and CDR2 are SNHLY and FYNNEI. Trimming took 4 bases from V and 5 from J, leaving 16 bases between them. This CDR3 reads CASSGGNGGGDTQYF. CDR3 coding DNA: TGTGCCAGCAGTGGCGGCAACGGGGGTGGAGATACGCAGTATTTT.

This clonotype was recorded at least ten times. The rearrangement joins TRBV20-1 to TRBJ1-5, with unresolved D. The ends were cut back, 4 bases at V and 6 bases at J, with 10 bases in the middle. Germline CDR1 and CDR2: DFQATT and SNEGSKA (reference sequence). The CDR3 consists of 12 residues. DNA of the CDR3: TGCAGTGCTAACAATCGGGGTCAGCCCCAGCATTTT. It codes for CSANNRGQPQHF.

This chain uses TRBV5-1 with TRBJ2-7, with D possibly TRBD1 on 6 matching bases. Germline-derived CDR1 and CDR2 are SGHRS and YFSETQ. The length of the CDR3 is 13 residues. V was clipped by 3 bases and J by 6 bases, with 13 bases between them. The CDR3 nucleotides read TGCGCCAGCAGCTCATCAGGGGTTTCCGAGCAGTACGTC. It specifies CASSSSGVSEQYV.

This clonotype was seen only a few times. The chain links TRBV12-3 or TRBV12-4 to TRBJ1-3; the match to TRBD1 covers 7 bases. Trimming removed 8 bases from V and 0 bases from J; junction bases left unmatched: 7. CDR3 length: 15 amino acids. Written as DNA, the CDR3 is TGTGCCAGCCTCACGACAGGGAGCTCTGGAAACACCATATATTTT. Its protein product is CASLTTGSSGNTIYF.

V usage is TRBV4-3 and J usage is TRBJ2-7; 8 nucleotides line up with TRBD1. V dropped 1 base and J dropped 0; count of bases not matched to a gene: 2. Germline CDR1 LGHNA, CDR2 YSLEER. This CDR3 has 15 residues. CDR3 bases: TGCGCCAGCAGCCAAGTGACAGGGGCCTCCTACGAGCAGTACTTC. This encodes CASSQVTGASYEQYF.

The chain employs TRBV25-1 and TRBJ2-2; no clear D. The CDR3 consists of 15 residues. Germline V CDR1 and CDR2: MGHDK, SYGVNS. V lost 10 bases and J lost 2, with 17 bases in between. Here the CDR3 reads CATEPYQTNTGELFF. The CDR3 DNA is TGTGCCACCGAACCTTATCAAACAAACACCGGGGAGCTGTTTTTT.

The V gene is TRBV24-1, the J gene TRBJ2-3; possible D gene TRBD2, 6 bases. V lost 9 bases, J lost 3 bases, and 15 bases lay in between. Germline lookup yields CDR1 KGHDR and CDR2 SFDVKD. The CDR3 spans 14 residues. The CDR3 spells CATAARAGTDTQYF. The CDR3 DNA reads TGTGCCACCGCGGCTAGGGCGGGGACAGATACGCAGTATTTT.

At least ten counts were recorded for this clonotype. The CDR3 DNA sequence: TGTGCCAGCCTACCGACAGCCCTGAACACTGAAGCTTTCTTT. Translated, it gives CASLPTALNTEAFF. The chain recombines TRBV12-3 or TRBV12-4 with TRBJ1-1; TRBD1 is a possible D gene (5 bases). This CDR3 comprises 14 residues. The V and J ends lost 8 bases and 0 bases respectively, with 13 bases between them.

This clonotype was observed a few times. The chain couples TRBV18 to TRBJ2-7; maybe TRBD2 (5 bases). The CDR3 is 13 residues long. Trimming left V 4 bases short and J 4 bases short, with 11 bases between. The germline V gene has CDR1 KGHSH and CDR2 LQKENI. The CDR3 here is CASSHAPGYEQYV. CDR3 DNA: TGTGCCAGCTCACATGCTCCGGGATACGAGCAGTACGTC.

The chain couples TRBV4-1 to TRBJ2-2; 11 bases fit TRBD2. This CDR3 comprises 18 residues. The germline gives CDR1 MGHRA, CDR2 YSYEKL. Trimming at V came to 0 bases and at J to 3 bases, leaving 6 bases not matched to a gene. The CDR3 coding sequence is TGCGCCAGCAGCCAAGAGGCTAGCGGGGGGATATACACCGGGGAGCTGTTTTTT. Its protein product is CASSQEASGGIYTGELFF.

The chain couples TRBV7-2 to TRBJ1-3, with 7 bases matching TRBD1. V gave up 5 bases and J gave up 0 bases; unmatched junction bases: 4. This CDR3 spans 15 amino acids. CDR1 is SGHTA, CDR2 FQGNSA, per germline. CDR3 sequence (DNA): TGTGCCAGCAGCCCACAGGGGCCCTCTGGAAACACCATATATTTT. This translates into CASSPQGPSGNTIYF.

The rearrangement uses TRBV18 and TRBJ2-2; TRBD1 matches at 9 bases. Germline loops: CDR1 KGHSH, CDR2 LQKENI. The CDR3 contains 15 residues. The V and J ends lost 2 bases and 4 bases, in that order; junction bases with no gene match: 2. For the CDR3, the DNA is TGTGCCAGCTCACCAGGGACAGGGATCACCGGGGAGCTGTTTTTT. As protein: CASSPGTGITGELFF.

This rearrangement joins TRBV4-1 to TRBJ2-1; D is possibly TRBD1 (6 bases). Deletions cut 3 bases from V and 10 bases from J, with 16 bases between. CDR3 length: 14 amino acids. The germline gives CDR1 MGHRA, CDR2 YSYEKL. CDR3 amino acids: CASSHQIQGYEQFF. The DNA of the CDR3 is TGCGCCAGCAGCCACCAAATCCAGGGGTACGAGCAGTTCTTC.

This chain joins TRBV6-2 or TRBV6-3 and TRBJ1-5, with D possibly being TRBD1 (6 bases). Trimming took off 0 bases at V and 4 bases at J, with 16 bases between the two ends. CDR3 size: 17 residues. In germline, CDR1 is MNHEY, CDR2 SVGEGT. CDR3 DNA sequence: TGTGCCAGCAGTTACTCGATCCTTCGGGACACGAATCAGCCCCAGCATTTT. Amino acids: CASSYSILRDTNQPQHF.

The genes are TRBV20-1 and TRBJ1-1; no reliable D call. The CDR3 length is 13 residues. CDR1 and CDR2 (germline): DFQATT, SNEGSKA (reference sequence). V lost 4 bases, J lost 3 bases, and 12 bases lay in between. Here the CDR3 DNA reads TGCAGTGCTAAACCCTTCCATGACACTGAAGCTTTCTTT. Encoded protein: CSAKPFHDTEAFF.

The CDR3 DNA reads as TGTGCCAGCAGTTCTACTAGCGGGGGGGCCTTTGAGCAGTTCTTC. Its translation is CASSSTSGGAFEQFF. The chain couples TRBV6-2 or TRBV6-3 to TRBJ2-1, with 13 bases aligning to TRBD2. Per the germline V gene, CDR1 is MNHEY and CDR2 is SVGEGT. The CDR3 is 15 residues long. The V and J ends lost 4 bases and 9 bases, in that order; junction bases with no gene match: 6.

V is TRBV7-6 and J is TRBJ2-1; a weak D match, TRBD2 (5 bases). This CDR3 has 12 amino acids. The germline V and J ends were trimmed by 4 bases and 9 bases, with 10 bases remaining between them. Germline V gives CDR1 SGHVS, CDR2 FNYEAQ. The CDR3 here is CASSSSSIEQFF. The CDR3 DNA reads TGTGCCAGCAGCTCTTCTAGCATTGAGCAGTTCTTC.

The sample holds a few counts of this clonotype. The chain employs TRBV5-5 and TRBJ2-2; D is unresolved. The CDR3 contains 12 residues. Germline V gives CDR1 SGHKS, CDR2 YYEKEE (reference sequence). Trimming stripped 3 bases from V and 6 bases from J, with 6 bases between. The CDR3 protein is CASSSVSGELFF. The DNA of the CDR3 is TGTGCCAGCAGCTCCGTATCCGGGGAGCTGTTTTTT.

The chain combines TRBV7-7 with TRBJ2-1; tentative D call: TRBD2 (7 bases). The CDR3 is 15 residues long. Between the trimmed V and J ends, which lost 5 bases and 8 bases, there was a span of 19 bases. Germline loops: CDR1 SSHAT, CDR2 FNYEAQ (reference sequence). CDR3 in DNA: TGTGCCAGCAGCCTAGGGGGGGGGCGTAGCGATGAGCAGTTCTTC. Amino acid sequence: CASSLGGGRSDEQFF. Full variable domain (missing parts from reference TRBV7-7 and TRBJ2-1): GAGVSQSPRYKVTKRGQDVTLRCDPISSHATLYWYQQALGQGPEFLTYFNYEAQPDKSGLPSDRFSAERPEGSISTLTIQRTEQRDSAMYRCASSLGGGRSDEQFFGPGTRLTVL.

V and J are TRBV2 and TRBJ2-1, with a tentative D call TRBD1 (6 bases). The germline CDR1 and CDR2 sequences are SNHLY and FYNNEI. V gave up 5 bases and J gave up 7 bases, with 15 bases separating them. CDR3 size: 14 residues. CDR3 nucleotide sequence: TGTGCCAGCAGTCCTTGGGGCAGGGGAAATGAGCAGTTCTTC. It codes for CASSPWGRGNEQFF.

At least ten counts were recorded for this clonotype. CDR3 DNA: TGCGCCAGCAGCTTGTTCGGACCCCAAGAGACCCAGTACTTC. Encoded protein: CASSLFGPQETQYF. V is TRBV5-1 and J is TRBJ2-5, with D uncertain. Germline-derived CDR1 and CDR2 are SGHRS and YFSETQ. V gave up 1 base and J gave up 1 base, with 8 bases separating them. The CDR3 sequence is 14 residues long.